The rows below give T cell receptor beta chains drawn from one sample of a study of shared clonotypes between healthy human individuals. TCRdb's table, derived via immunoSEQ multiplex PCR, lists solely in-frame clones and lacks some. The profile covers around 1,100,000 clones, with 60% to 80% appearing a single time and approximately 0.9% taken by the ten largest. Sequenced: memory CD4+ T cells from PBMCs. The receptors derive from a man in his late teens or twenties in good health. Some clones in this sample may be carry-over from other donors' samples. The CDR3 runs from the conserved cysteine through the conserved F or W. The D gene is left open where the match is weak. Part of the rows lack a size; the others show once, few, many or a class for expanded clones.

d_call j_call v_call clone_size cdr3_nt cdr3_aa
- TRBJ1-4 TRBV5-1 - TGCGCCAGCAGCAACGGACCTCAAGACAATGAAAAACTGTTTTTT CASSNGPQDNEKLFF
- TRBJ1-5 TRBV5-6 - TGTGCCAGCAGCTTGTACCAGGGCACTTATAGCAATCAGCCCCAGCATTTT CASSLYQGTYSNQPQHF
- TRBJ1-1 TRBV19 once TGTGCCAGTAGTATAGCGGCCAAGAACACTGAAGCTTTCTTT CASSIAAKNTEAFF
- TRBJ2-5 TRBV6-6 - TGTGCCAGCAGTCGCGGGCAGGGCTTTACCCAGTACTTC CASSRGQGFTQYF
- TRBJ2-7 TRBV11-2 - TGTGCCAGCAGCTTAGCCTTCGGGACGGACTCCTACGAGCAGTACTTC CASSLAFGTDSYEQYF
- TRBJ2-7 TRBV5-1 few TGCGCCAGCAGCTTAGGTGCGGGACCCTCCTACGAGCAGTACTTC CASSLGAGPSYEQYF
- TRBJ2-7 TRBV18 few TGTGCCAGCTCGCGGGCAGCCTACGAGCAGTACTTC CASSRAAYEQYF
TRBD1 TRBJ1-1 TRBV5-1 - TGCGCCAGCAGCAGCGGACAGGGGGAACCTTATGGGGCTTTCTTT CASSSGQGEPYGAFF
TRBD1 TRBJ2-5 TRBV5-1 - TGCGCCAGCAGCCCCTCGAGGACAGGGGCCTCCCAAGAGACCCAGTACTTC CASSPSRTGASQETQYF
- TRBJ1-2 TRBV6-6 - TGTGCCAGCAGTTATGGATTGGGGGGGAACTATGGCTACACCTTC CASSYGLGGNYGYTF
- TRBJ1-1 TRBV9 - TGTGCCAGCAGCGTAGGACCCTCGGGGACTGAAGCTTTCTTT CASSVGPSGTEAFF
- TRBJ1-2 TRBV28 - TGTGCCAGCAGCCAGGGTGGGGGCGCCGGCTATGGCTACACCTTC CASSQGGGAGYGYTF
- TRBJ1-2 TRBV19 - TGTGCCAGTAGTACCCTTGGAGGCTACACCTTC CASSTLGGYTF
TRBD2 TRBJ2-3 TRBV4-3 - TGCGCCAGCAGCCAAGTGGCGGGAGGGGCAGATACGCAGTATTTT CASSQVAGGADTQYF
- TRBJ2-3 TRBV5-4 - TGTGCCAGCAGCCAGGGTGGGATTAGCACAGATACGCAGTATTTT CASSQGGISTDTQYF
- TRBJ2-3 TRBV18 - TGTGCCAGCTCACCGAGTGGGGGATGGGCAGATACGCAGTATTTT CASSPSGGWADTQYF
- TRBJ2-7 TRBV10-1 - TGCGCCAGCAGTGTTTTGAACGGAGCCTACGAGCAGTACTTC CASSVLNGAYEQYF
- TRBJ1-2 TRBV6-6 once TGTGCCAGCAGTTCGATCCCACAGGGAACGGAGGGCTACACCTTC CASSSIPQGTEGYTF
- TRBJ2-7 TRBV19 few TGTGCCAGTAGCCGAGGGGGGCTAGCGGACTCCTACGAGCAGTACTTC CASSRGGLADSYEQYF
- TRBJ1-5 TRBV19 - TGTGCCAGTAGCCCGTGGGGGACTGATAGCAATCAGCCCCAGCATTTT CASSPWGTDSNQPQHF
TRBD1 TRBJ1-1 TRBV25-1 - TGTGCCAGCAGTGACCCCAGGGGGAGGAACACTGAAGCTTTCTTT CASSDPRGRNTEAFF
TRBD1 TRBJ1-2 TRBV10-1 - TGCGCCAGCAGTGAGATTGGGACAGGGGCGCACTATGGCTACACCTTC CASSEIGTGAHYGYTF
TRBD2 TRBJ2-1 TRBV2 - TGTGCCAGCGCGACCGGGACTAGGTCGCTCAATGAGCAGTTCTTC CASATGTRSLNEQFF
- TRBJ2-3 TRBV11-2 - TGTGCCAGCAGCATAGGATTCGGCGGGGGCTACACAGATACGCAGTATTTT CASSIGFGGGYTDTQYF
- TRBJ2-1 TRBV28 - TGTGCCAGCAGTCCACTGTTTGCCTACAATGAGCAGTTCTTC CASSPLFAYNEQFF
TRBD2 TRBJ2-7 TRBV29-1 - TGCAGCGTTCGGACTAGCGGGAGTTGGGAGCAGTACTTC CSVRTSGSWEQYF
- TRBJ1-3 TRBV19 - TGTGCCAGTAGTTTATCAGGAACTGGAAACACCATATATTTT CASSLSGTGNTIYF
- TRBJ1-1 TRBV30 - TGTGCCTGGAGTAGGGAAGGGAACACTGAAGCTTTCTTT CAWSREGNTEAFF
TRBD1 TRBJ1-4 TRBV5-1 - TGCGCCAGCAGCAAGGACAGGGGCCGTAATGAAAAACTGTTTTTT CASSKDRGRNEKLFF
- TRBJ1-1 TRBV2 - TGTGCCAGCAGTGGTGGGGATGGGACTGAAGCTTTCTTT CASSGGDGTEAFF
- TRBJ2-7 TRBV7-9 - TGTGCCAGCAGCTTACTCAGGGACGGATCCTACGAGCAGTACTTC CASSLLRDGSYEQYF
TRBD1 TRBJ1-5 TRBV18 - TGTGCCAGCTCCCTTCTCCAGGGGGCGAATCAGCCCCAGCATTTT CASSLLQGANQPQHF
- TRBJ2-2 TRBV30 - TGTGCCTGGAGCCCACAGGGTGGGGAGCTGTTTTTT CAWSPQGGELFF
TRBD2 TRBJ2-5 TRBV7-9 - TGTGCCAGCAGCCTTACTAGCGGGAGGGCCCGGGAGACCCAGTACTTC CASSLTSGRARETQYF
TRBD2 TRBJ2-7 TRBV6-1 - TGTGCCAGCAGGTGGGGCGGGAGCTCCTACGAGCAGTACTTC CASRWGGSSYEQYF
- TRBJ2-3 TRBV5-1 - TGCGCCAGCAGCTACGACAGTTCTAGCACAGATACGCAGTATTTT CASSYDSSSTDTQYF
- TRBJ2-1 TRBV11-2 few TGTGCCAGCAGCTTGGGACTCGACAATGAGCAGTTCTTC CASSLGLDNEQFF
- TRBJ2-2 TRBV5-1 - TGCGCCAGCAGCCAGGGCTCAGGGGCCGGGGAGCTGTTTTTT CASSQGSGAGELFF
- TRBJ2-4 TRBV5-1 once TGCGCCAGCAGCTTGTCGTTCTTAGGTGGAGTAAACATTCAGTACTTC CASSLSFLGGVNIQYF
- TRBJ2-1 TRBV4-2 - TGTGCCAGCAGCCAATTAAACGTCGGAGGGTACTACAATGAGCAGTTCTTC CASSQLNVGGYYNEQFF
- TRBJ1-2 TRBV7-2 few TGTGCCAGCAGCTTAGGGTCAGACGACTATGGCTACACCTTC CASSLGSDDYGYTF
- TRBJ1-2 TRBV5-1 - TGCGCCAGCAGGCCTGACAGTAACTATGGCTACACCTTC CASRPDSNYGYTF
- TRBJ2-7 TRBV11-2 - TGTGCCAGCAGCTTACCGGGTTCTTCCTTCGAGCAGTACTTC CASSLPGSSFEQYF
- TRBJ1-1 TRBV11-2 once TGTGCCAGCAGCTTAGTGGATGACAGAAAACGAAACACTGAAGCTTTCTTT CASSLVDDRKRNTEAFF
- TRBJ2-2 TRBV9 few TGTGCCAGCAGGTGGGGGGATGGAGCCACCGGGGAGCTGTTTTTT CASRWGDGATGELFF
TRBD2 TRBJ2-5 TRBV7-9 - TGTGCCAGCAGCTTAGTGGCGGGGGGAGGAGAGACCCAGTACTTC CASSLVAGGGETQYF
- TRBJ2-5 TRBV4-3 once TGCGCCAGCAGCCAAGATATTAGCGGATTGGCCCAGTACTTC CASSQDISGLAQYF
- TRBJ2-6 TRBV27 - TGTGCCAGCAGACAACGGGGCTCTGGGGCCAACGTCCTGACTTTC CASRQRGSGANVLTF
TRBD2 TRBJ2-1 TRBV7-7 - TGTGCCAGCAGCTATGGACTAGCGGGAGGGGACAATGAGCAGTTCTTC CASSYGLAGGDNEQFF
TRBD1 TRBJ1-2 TRBV7-2 - TGTGCCAGCAGCCGCCCAGGGGGCAGCTATGGCTACACCTTC CASSRPGGSYGYTF
- TRBJ1-1 TRBV29-1 - TGCAGCGTTGAAGGAGAATGGGGGCGCCGACTGAACACTGAAGCTTTCTTT CSVEGEWGRRLNTEAFF
- TRBJ2-2 TRBV5-6 few TGTGCCAGCAGCTTGGGCCCAGGGCGAAACGCCGGGGAGCTGTTTTTT CASSLGPGRNAGELFF
- TRBJ2-2 TRBV19 - TGTGCCAGTAGTATGGGTAGGGCCACCGGGGAGCTGTTTTTT CASSMGRATGELFF